The next 22 T cell receptor beta chains were all read from a single sample in a study of blood T cell repertoires in COVID-19. TCRdb's table, derived via immunoSEQ multiplex PCR, lists solely in-frame clones and lacks some. Of about 93,000 clones in the sample, 86% were seen once. The sample comprised peripheral blood. The source is a woman older than 75 with acute or convalescent COVID-19.

This clone appeared once. The genes are TRBV30 and TRBJ1-2; TRBD1 matches 11 bases. CDR1 is GTSNPN, CDR2 SVGIG, per germline (reference sequence). This CDR3 is built from 15 residues. The trim removed 0 bases at V and 4 bases at J, leaving 4 bases unmatched. The CDR3, as DNA: TGTGCCTGGAGTGTACTAGGACAGGGGGCCTATGGCTACACCTTC. Protein sequence: CAWSVLGQGAYGYTF.

This chain uses TRBV6-6 with TRBJ2-7, with 7 bases aligning to TRBD1. Germline assignment: CDR1 MNHNY and CDR2 SVGAGI (reference sequence). With V trimmed by 6 bases and J by 0 bases, 11 bases remained unmatched. CDR3 size: 16 residues. The CDR3 protein is CASRTPNRGISYEQYF. CDR3 bases: TGTGCCAGCAGAACTCCGAACAGGGGCATCTCCTACGAGCAGTACTTC.

This clone was counted once. This rearrangement joins TRBV6-6 to TRBJ1-6; D is unclear. Germline values: CDR1 MNHNY, CDR2 SVGAGI (reference sequence). V was pared by 6 bases and J by 6 bases, with 6 bases between. This CDR3 has 12 amino acids. CDR3 residues: CASRRSNSPLHF. Here the CDR3 DNA reads TGTGCCAGCAGGAGAAGTAATTCACCCCTCCACTTT.

The V gene is TRBV19, the J gene TRBJ1-6; 8 positions agree with TRBD1. V lost 4 bases, J lost 9 bases, and 2 bases stayed unmatched. Per germline, CDR1 LNHDA and CDR2 SQIVND (reference sequence). The CDR3 runs 13 residues. CDR3 protein: CASSKTGGSPLHF. Here the CDR3 DNA reads TGTGCCAGTAGTAAAACAGGGGGTTCACCCCTCCACTTT. The full variable domain, with the rest looked up from reference TRBV19 and TRBJ1-6, is DGGITQSPKYLFRKEGQNVTLSCEQNLNHDAMYWYRQDPGQGLRLIYYSQIVNDFQKGDIAEGYSVSREKKESFPLTVTSAQKNPTAFYLCASSKTGGSPLHFGNGTRLTVT.

A single count supports this clone. V usage is TRBV6-1 and J usage is TRBJ1-1, with D unclear. This CDR3 is 15 amino acids long. Germline V gene sequence: CDR1 MNHNS, CDR2 SASEGT. Trimming removed 2 bases at V and 5 bases at J, with 15 bases between. The CDR3 here is CASSEIARARTEAFF. The CDR3 DNA reads TGTGCCAGCAGTGAAATCGCGAGGGCGCGGACTGAAGCTTTCTTT.

This clone was recorded a few times. The chain uses TRBV28 and TRBJ2-1; D is unresolved. Germline CDR1 MDHEN, CDR2 SYDVKM. The CDR3 runs 14 residues. V lost 8 bases, J lost 0 bases, and 11 bases lay in between. CDR3 in DNA: TGTGCCAGCCAACCCCCGGGCTCCTACAATGAGCAGTTCTTC. It is translated as CASQPPGSYNEQFF.

V usage is TRBV21-1 and J usage is TRBJ2-2; the table assigns TRBD2, which was not confirmed against the DNA. TRBV21-1 is a listed pseudogene. The CDR3 covers 12 residues. The CDR3 protein is CAGETGTGELFF. DNA of the CDR3: TGTGCCGGAGAGACGGGGACCGGGGAGCTGTTTTTT.

The chain combines TRBV25-1 with TRBJ2-3, with D hard to call. The ends were cut back, 4 bases at V and 5 bases at J, with 7 bases in the middle. Germline assignment: CDR1 MGHDK and CDR2 SYGVNS. CDR3 length equals 12 residues. CDR3 bases: TGTGCCAGCAGTGTAGCCTTAGATACGCAGTATTTT. This sequence encodes CASSVALDTQYF.

J is TRBJ1-1 and V is TRBV5-6; possibly TRBD1 for D (6 bases). The CDR3 covers 16 residues. Trimming removed 4 bases from V and 4 bases from J, with 20 bases in between. Per germline, CDR1 SGHDT and CDR2 YYEEEE. The CDR3 nucleotides read TGTGCCAGCAGCCCCTCGGGACGGGGGGCCGGCACTGAAGCTTTCTTT. As protein: CASSPSGRGAGTEAFF.

V gene TRBV14 combines with J gene TRBJ1-2; 8 nucleotides match TRBD1. V shed 3 bases, J shed 8 bases, and the junction held 2 bases outside the gene matches. CDR1 is SGHDN and CDR2 is FVKESK in the germline V gene. The CDR3 has 12 amino acids. In DNA form, the CDR3 reads TGTGCCAGCAGCCACGGACAGGGAGGCTACACCTTC. Its translation is CASSHGQGGYTF.

CDR3 region: CASSPFGQSYNEQFF. The CDR3 region has the DNA TGTGCCAGCAGCCCCTTCGGACAGTCCTACAATGAGCAGTTCTTC. The V and J genes are TRBV9 and TRBJ2-1; D is perhaps TRBD1 (6 bases). CDR3 length: 15 residues. Germline V CDR1 and CDR2: SGDLS, YYNGEE. Deletions cut 4 bases from V and 1 base from J, with 12 bases between. The full variable domain, completed using reference TRBV9 and TRBJ2-1, is DSGVTQTPKHLITATGQRVTLRCSPRSGDLSVYWYQQSLDQGLQFLIQYYNGEERAKGNILERFSAQQFPDLHSELNLSSLELGDSALYFCASSPFGQSYNEQFFGPGTRLTVL.

DNA of the CDR3: TGTGCCAGTAGCTCGACAGCAATCCACACTGAAGCTTTCTTT. Its protein product is CASSSTAIHTEAFF. The genes are TRBV19 and TRBJ1-1; D perhaps matches TRBD1 (5 bases). Germline CDR1 is LNHDA and CDR2 is SQIVND (reference sequence). Trimming shortened V by 6 bases and J by 3 bases, and 14 bases separated the two germline ends. This CDR3 is built from 14 residues.

The DNA for the CDR3 is TGTGCCAGCAGCCCACGGGGTAGCGGGGTGTACAATGAGCAGTTCTTC. Translation: CASSPRGSGVYNEQFF. The gene calls are TRBV7-2 and TRBJ2-1; 8 bases map to TRBD2. The CDR3 totals 16 residues. Trimming cost V 5 bases and J 4 bases; bases outside gene matches: 10. Germline CDR1 SGHTA, CDR2 FQGNSA.

This rearrangement joins TRBV18 to TRBJ2-7; maybe TRBD1 (6 bases). The CDR3 loop spans 16 amino acids. Per germline, CDR1 KGHSH and CDR2 LQKENI. Trimming removed 0 bases from V and 5 bases from J, with 17 bases in between. The CDR3 DNA reads TGTGCCAGCTCACCACCGCTTGGACAGCCCCCGCACGAGCAGTACTTC. Translating gives CASSPPLGQPPHEQYF.

The rearrangement uses TRBV24-1 and TRBJ2-5; 8 nucleotides match TRBD2. Germline CDR1 is KGHDR and CDR2 is SFDVKD. V lost 5 bases and J lost 5; bases outside the gene matches: 9. The CDR3 consists of 15 residues. Here the CDR3 DNA reads TGTGCCACCAGTGGAGTCGGGGGGGCAGGGGAGACCCAGTACTTC. It codes for CATSGVGGAGETQYF.

This sequence joins TRBV18 and TRBJ1-1, with 10 bases that match TRBD1. Per germline, CDR1 KGHSH and CDR2 LQKENI. V lost 0 bases to trimming and J lost 6 bases; unmatched junction nucleotides: 10. This CDR3 spans 17 amino acids. CDR3 region: CASSPPRDRGYFAEAFF. The CDR3 bases are TGTGCCAGCTCACCACCGAGGGACAGGGGATATTTCGCTGAAGCTTTCTTT. The variable domain in full, completed from reference TRBV18 and TRBJ1-1, reads NAGVMQNPRHLVRRRGQEARLRCSPMKGHSHVYWYRQLPEEGLKFMVYLQKENIIDESGMPKERFSAEFPKEGPSILRIQQVVRGDSAAYFCASSPPRDRGYFAEAFFGQGTRLTVV.

This CDR3 is CASSPRQDSNQPQHF. In nucleotides, the CDR3 is TGTGCCAGCTCACCGCGACAGGATAGCAATCAGCCCCAGCATTTT. The chain joins TRBV18 to TRBJ1-5, with D possibly TRBD1 on 6 matching bases. The CDR3 has 15 residues. V was shortened by 3 bases and J by 0 bases, with 9 bases between the two germline ends. Germline assignment: CDR1 KGHSH and CDR2 LQKENI.

CDR3 protein: CASSDRDTGELFF. CDR3 in DNA: TGTGCCAGCAGCGACAGGGACACCGGGGAGCTGTTTTTT. The gene calls are TRBV6-6 and TRBJ2-2, with 7 positions matching TRBD1. Trimming at V came to 6 bases and at J to 3 bases, leaving 1 base not matched to a gene. Per the germline V gene, CDR1 is MNHNY and CDR2 is SVGAGI (reference sequence). CDR3 length: 13 residues.

This chain links TRBV5-4 with TRBJ2-1; TRBD1 agrees at 9 bases. V was clipped by 6 bases and J by 8 bases; unmatched bases: 12. Germline V gene data show CDR1 as SGHNT and CDR2 as YYREEE (reference sequence). The CDR3 runs to 15 residues. For the CDR3, the DNA is TGTGCCAGCACCTCTCAGGGGACAGGGTATCATGAGCAGTTCTTC. Translated, it gives CASTSQGTGYHEQFF.

The table lists this clone with a few counts. The CDR3 sequence: CASSQGGNSNQPQHF. In DNA form, the CDR3 reads TGCGCCAGCAGCCAAGGAGGGAATAGCAATCAGCCCCAGCATTTT. This chain links TRBV4-1 with TRBJ1-5; no definite D call. The V gene's germline CDR1 is MGHRA and CDR2 YSYEKL. The CDR3 totals 15 residues. The germline V and J ends were trimmed by 1 base and 0 bases, with 7 bases remaining between them.

V usage is TRBV11-2 and J usage is TRBJ1-3, with D unresolved. The germline gives CDR1 SGHAT, CDR2 FQNNGV. The CDR3 has 12 residues. Deletions cut 6 bases from V and 11 bases from J, with 14 bases between. The CDR3 coding sequence is TGTGCCAGCAGTCCTACTGCTAGCCCCATATATTTT. Protein: CASSPTASPIYF. The variable domain in full, with the rest retrieved from reference TRBV11-2 and TRBJ1-3, is EAGVAQSPRYKIIEKRQSVAFWCNPISGHATLYWYQQILGQGPKLLIQFQNNGVVDDSQLPKDRFSAERLKGVDSTLKIQPAKLEDSAVYLCASSPTASPIYFGEGSWLTVV.

This clone was seen more than once but under ten times. This chain connects TRBV19 to TRBJ1-2; D is uncertain. The CDR3 has 13 residues. In germline, CDR1 is LNHDA, CDR2 SQIVND (reference sequence). V was shortened by 3 bases and J by 0 bases, with 5 bases between the two germline ends. The CDR3, as DNA: TGTGCCAGTAGTATCGGGGCTAACTATGGCTACACCTTC. As protein: CASSIGANYGYTF.